These 5 T cell receptor beta chains were all obtained from the same sample, sequenced in a study of PD-1 blockade in classical Hodgkin lymphoma. Documented time point: newly diagnosed, previously untreated cHL patient sample. By magnetic negative selection, CD4+ T cells were purified from thawed PBMCs. Clones were read by immunoSEQ multiplex PCR, and TCRdb kept only the in-frame ones, dropping some. There are about 21,000 clones in the sample; approximately 83% occur only once, and around 1.2% lies in the top ten. The sample was CD4+ T cells from blood. Every receptor here comes from a human donor with classical Hodgkin lymphoma.

This clone was seen only once. The V gene is TRBV6-5, the J gene TRBJ1-5; 7 nucleotides line up with TRBD1. The CDR3 spans 14 residues. Germline V gives CDR1 MNHEY, CDR2 SVGAGI. Trimming removed 5 bases from V and 5 bases from J; junction bases left unmatched: 6. The DNA of the CDR3 is TGTGCCAGCAGTATCCGGGACAGAGATCAGCCCCAGCATTTT. Protein: CASSIRDRDQPQHF.

This rearrangement joins TRBV11-3 to TRBJ2-1; D is unresolved. CDR1 is SGHNT, CDR2 YENEEA, per germline. Trimming removed 2 bases at V and 6 bases at J, with 8 bases between. The CDR3 has 13 amino acids. For the CDR3, the DNA is TGTGCCAGCAGCTTAATATTAGGCAATGAGCAGTTCTTC. This encodes CASSLILGNEQFF.

This clone was seen more than once but under ten times. V and J are TRBV10-1 and TRBJ2-7; 10 positions agree with TRBD2. Trimming took 0 bases from V and 0 from J; bases not matched to a gene: 5. From germline, CDR1 is WNHNN and CDR2 SYGVQD (reference sequence). This CDR3 is built from 17 residues. The DNA of the CDR3 is TGCGCCAGCAGTGAGTCTAGCGGGAGGTATTACTCCTACGAGCAGTACTTC. Its translation: CASSESSGRYYSYEQYF.

The chain recombines TRBV7-3 with TRBJ2-1; D not resolved. The CDR3 loop spans 13 amino acids. Between the trimmed V and J ends, which lost 5 bases and 0 bases, there was a span of 5 bases. Germline loops: CDR1 SGHTA, CDR2 FQGTGA. The CDR3 here is CASSESSYNEQFF. The CDR3 DNA follows: TGTGCCAGCAGCGAGAGCTCCTACAATGAGCAGTTCTTC.

The chain has TRBV6-5 and TRBJ1-1, with D unclear. The CDR3 length is 14 residues. Per the germline V gene, CDR1 is MNHEY and CDR2 is SVGAGI. Trimming removed 6 bases from V and 0 bases from J, with 11 bases in between. The CDR3 region is CASSFSNLNTEAFF. CDR3 bases: TGTGCCAGCAGCTTCTCTAACCTGAACACTGAAGCTTTCTTT.